The 14 T cell receptor beta chains below all came from one sample that was sequenced in a study of blood T cells in healthy people across ages (dated by TCRdb to between 2015 and 2016). Library construction relied on 5' RACE. Sequencing used an Illumina HiSeq 2500. A second roughly 6 to 12 cycle PCR used a sample-barcoded 5' primer and a J-beta primer mix. The public sequencing data were trimmed at Q25 with fastp and processed into clonotypes with MiXCR by TCRdb, which kept only in-frame beta chains. Identical CDR3 protein sequences are pooled into one entry, listed with their most common genes and DNA. The sample yields some 1.1 million distinct CDR3 sequences; roughly two fifths were counted once. About 12% of the sample lies in the top ten. The specimen was blood. The receptor source for this set is a man aged 18 to 30 in good health.

This clonotype has a handful of counts. The chain links TRBV7-8 to TRBJ2-5; 9 bases align to TRBD2. This CDR3 contains 16 residues. The ends lost 2 bases at V and 0 bases at J; junction bases unmatched: 4. Germline CDR1 reads SGHVS; CDR2 reads FQNEAQ. CDR3 nucleotide sequence: TGTGCCAGCAGCTTAAAGGCTAGCGGGGACCAAGAGACCCAGTACTTC. This translates into CASSLKASGDQETQYF.

The V gene is TRBV20-1, the J gene TRBJ2-7; no clear D gene. Germline-derived CDR1 and CDR2 are DFQATT and SNEGSKA (reference sequence). The germline V and J ends were trimmed by 3 bases and 0 bases, with 12 bases remaining between them. This CDR3 comprises 14 residues. The CDR3 here is CSASLGRSSYEQYF. DNA of the CDR3: TGCAGTGCTAGTTTAGGCCGGAGCTCCTACGAGCAGTACTTC.

V usage is TRBV29-1 and J usage is TRBJ2-7; TRBD1 matches at 9 bases. Germline values: CDR1 SQVTM, CDR2 ANQGSEA. V lost 6 bases to trimming and J lost 7 bases; unmatched junction nucleotides: 10. The CDR3 contains 13 residues. The CDR3 DNA follows: TGCAGCGTGGGTGGGACAGGGACTTATGAGCAGTACTTC. This codes for CSVGGTGTYEQYF.

The gene calls are TRBV12-3 or TRBV12-4 and TRBJ1-4; TRBD1 might be the D (6 bases). The V and J ends lost 3 bases and 3 bases respectively, with 14 bases between them. The CDR3 consists of 16 residues. The CDR3 sequence: CASSFGGTRANEKLFF. The CDR3 DNA reads as TGTGCCAGCAGTTTCGGGGGCACGCGTGCTAATGAAAAACTGTTTTTT.

The chain recombines TRBV6-2 or TRBV6-3 with TRBJ2-2; perhaps TRBD1 as D (6 bases). CDR3 length: 15 amino acids. V lost 2 bases and J lost 7, with 14 bases in between. CDR1 MNHEY and CDR2 SVGEGT come from the germline V gene. The CDR3 sequence: CASSYQGPRIGELFF. CDR3 nucleotide sequence: TGTGCCAGCAGTTACCAGGGGCCCCGGATCGGGGAGCTGTTTTTT.

The chain recombines TRBV30 with TRBJ1-2, with D tentatively TRBD1 (5 bases). This CDR3 is 13 amino acids long. Germline V gene data show CDR1 as GTSNPN and CDR2 as SVGIG (reference sequence). The ends were cut back, 0 bases at V and 4 bases at J, with 9 bases in the middle. The CDR3 is CAWSVAGGYGYTF. CDR3 nucleotides: TGTGCCTGGAGTGTCGCCGGGGGCTATGGCTACACCTTC.

Ten or more counts support this clonotype. The genes are TRBV2 and TRBJ2-1; D gene unclear. The V and J ends lost 8 bases and 7 bases respectively, with 6 bases between them. Germline V gene lookup returns CDR1 SNHLY and CDR2 FYNNEI. The CDR3 is made up of 10 amino acids. CDR3 coding DNA: TGTGCCAGCGGGAAGAATGAGCAGTTCTTC. Amino acids: CASGKNEQFF.

The chain couples TRBV7-2 to TRBJ1-2; a possible D gene is TRBD1 (5 bases). Trimming stripped 3 bases from V and 6 bases from J, with 14 bases between. Germline V gene data show CDR1 as SGHTA and CDR2 as FQGNSA. The CDR3 covers 14 residues. The CDR3 protein is CASSLLQGQDGYTF. The CDR3 DNA reads TGTGCCAGCAGCTTGTTGCAGGGTCAAGATGGCTACACCTTC.

DNA of the CDR3: TGTGCCAGCAGTTTGGTCCCCCGGGACACTGAAGCTTTCTTT. Its protein product is CASSLVPRDTEAFF. The rearrangement links TRBV12-3 or TRBV12-4 to TRBJ1-1; D not certain. V lost 3 bases to trimming and J lost 3 bases, with 11 bases between them. The CDR3 loop spans 14 amino acids.

J is TRBJ1-6 and V is TRBV6-1, with D perhaps matching TRBD1 (6 bases). This CDR3 has 15 amino acids. CDR1 and CDR2 (germline): MNHNS, SASEGT. Trimming removed 6 bases at V and 3 bases at J, with 12 bases between. This CDR3 reads CASSVARGYNSPLHF. CDR3 sequence (DNA): TGTGCCAGCAGCGTAGCCAGGGGCTATAATTCACCCCTCCACTTT.

The chain is built from TRBV4-1 and TRBJ1-5; D gene unclear. V gave up 1 base and J gave up 0 bases, with 10 bases separating them. This CDR3 contains 16 residues. CDR1 is MGHRA and CDR2 is YSYEKL in the germline V gene. The CDR3 sequence: CASSQVVGFSNQPQHF. In DNA, the CDR3 is TGCGCCAGCAGCCAAGTTGTGGGTTTTAGCAATCAGCCCCAGCATTTT.

V is TRBV20-1 and J is TRBJ2-1, with D perhaps TRBD2 (6 bases). Trimming left V 1 base short and J 4 bases short, with 14 bases between. This CDR3 region has 15 residues. Looked up from germline, CDR1 is DFQATT and CDR2 is SNEGSKA (reference sequence). CDR3 in DNA: TGCAGTGCTAGAGGGGACGGGAGTGGGTACAATGAGCAGTTCTTC. Translating it yields CSARGDGSGYNEQFF.

This chain uses TRBV6-2 or TRBV6-3 with TRBJ1-2, with D possibly being TRBD1 (6 bases). Per the germline V gene, CDR1 is MNHEY and CDR2 is SVGEGT. V dropped 10 bases and J dropped 4 bases, with 13 bases sitting between them. The length of the CDR3 is 12 residues. The CDR3 sequence: CATSTGSYGYTF. DNA for the CDR3: TGTGCCACTTCGACAGGCTCCTATGGCTACACCTTC.

The chain employs TRBV20-1 and TRBJ2-1, with D unclear. TRBJ2-7 explains the end of the DNA better; the J call may be wrong. Germline V gene sequence: CDR1 DFQATT, CDR2 SNEGSKA (reference sequence). CDR3 length: 12 amino acids. The CDR3, as DNA: TGCAGTGCTTTTTCCCTCAACAATGAGCAGTACTTC. Encoded protein: CSAFSLNNEQYF.